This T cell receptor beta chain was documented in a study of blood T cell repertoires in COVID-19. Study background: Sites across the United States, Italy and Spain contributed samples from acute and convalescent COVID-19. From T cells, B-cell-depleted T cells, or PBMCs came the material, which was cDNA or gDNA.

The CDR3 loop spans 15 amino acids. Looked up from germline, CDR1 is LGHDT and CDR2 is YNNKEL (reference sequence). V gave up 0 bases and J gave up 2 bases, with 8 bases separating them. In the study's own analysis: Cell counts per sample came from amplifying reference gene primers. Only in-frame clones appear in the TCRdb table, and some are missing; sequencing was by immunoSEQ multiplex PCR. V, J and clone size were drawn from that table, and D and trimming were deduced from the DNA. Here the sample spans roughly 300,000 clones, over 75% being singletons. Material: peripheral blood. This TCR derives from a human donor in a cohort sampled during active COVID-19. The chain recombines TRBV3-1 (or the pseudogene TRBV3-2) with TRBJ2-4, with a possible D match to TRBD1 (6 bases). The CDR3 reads CASSQEGASKNIQYF. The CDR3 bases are TGTGCCAGCAGCCAAGAGGGGGCTTCCAAAAACATTCAGTACTTC.